This T cell receptor beta chain was sequenced during a study of blood T cells in healthy people across ages. Through a sample-barcoded 5' primer and a J-beta primer mix, a second PCR was run for 7 to 11 cycles. TCRdb recomputed calls from the 5' RACE reads with MiXCR, one row per CDR3 protein. The sample comprises hundreds of thousands of distinct CDR3 sequences, under 55% of which are singletons, and around 21% rests with the top ten. Germline values: CDR1 SNHLY, CDR2 FYNNEI. The CDR3 extends over 14 amino acids. With V trimmed by 6 bases and J by 4 bases, 5 bases remained unmatched. Sequencing was carried out using blood. The clonotype was recovered from a man in his fifties or sixties in good health. The chain joins TRBV2 to TRBJ1-1; 10 nucleotides line up with TRBD1. CDR3 coding DNA: TGTGCCAGCAGGGGGGACAGGGGTGCCACTGAAGCTTTCTTT. Protein sequence: CASRGDRGATEAFF.